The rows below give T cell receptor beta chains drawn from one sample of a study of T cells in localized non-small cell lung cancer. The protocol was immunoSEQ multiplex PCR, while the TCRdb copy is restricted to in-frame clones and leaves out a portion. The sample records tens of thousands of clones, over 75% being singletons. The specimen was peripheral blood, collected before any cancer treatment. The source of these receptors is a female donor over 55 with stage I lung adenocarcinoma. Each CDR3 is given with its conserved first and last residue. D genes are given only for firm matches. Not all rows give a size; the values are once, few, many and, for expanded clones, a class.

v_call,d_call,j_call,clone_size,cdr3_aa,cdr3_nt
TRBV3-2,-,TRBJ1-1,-,CAEGDAFF,TGTGCCGAGGGAGACGCTTTCTTT
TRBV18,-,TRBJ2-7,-,CASSPSVGEQYF,TGTGCCAGCTCACCCTCGGTGGGGGAGCAGTACTTC
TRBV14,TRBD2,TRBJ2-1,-,CASSQGLAGAQFF,TGTGCCAGCAGCCAAGGGTTAGCGGGGGCCCAGTTCTTC
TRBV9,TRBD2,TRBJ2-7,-,CASSVEGTSSYEQYF,TGTGCCAGCAGCGTCGAAGGGACTAGCTCCTACGAGCAGTACTTC
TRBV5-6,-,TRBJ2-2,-,CASSIRLANTGELFF,TGTGCCAGCAGCATTAGACTAGCGAACACCGGGGAGCTGTTTTTT
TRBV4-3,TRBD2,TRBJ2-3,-,CASSQELAGGDDTQYF,TGCGCCAGCAGCCAAGAGCTAGCGGGGGGGGACGATACGCAGTATTTT
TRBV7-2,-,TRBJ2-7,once,CASSLGGQKYEQYF,TGTGCCAGCAGCTTAGGTGGACAGAAATACGAGCAGTACTTC
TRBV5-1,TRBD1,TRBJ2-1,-,CASSLLGTGVHEQFF,TGCGCCAGCAGCCTTTTAGGGACAGGGGTGCATGAGCAGTTCTTC
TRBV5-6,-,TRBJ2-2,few,CASSGEAGLSGELFF,TGTGCCAGCAGCGGGGAGGCAGGGCTTTCCGGGGAGCTGTTTTTT
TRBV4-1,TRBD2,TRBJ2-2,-,CASSHSREDANTGELFF,TGCGCCAGCAGCCACTCCCGGGAGGACGCGAACACCGGGGAGCTGTTTTTT
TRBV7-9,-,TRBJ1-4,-,CASSSRTAAAEKLFF,TGTGCCAGCAGCTCACGGACAGCTGCAGCTGAAAAACTGTTTTTT
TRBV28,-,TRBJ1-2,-,CASSFQALTGNYGYTF,TGTGCCAGCAGTTTCCAAGCTTTGACTGGGAACTATGGCTACACCTTC
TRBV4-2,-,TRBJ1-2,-,CASSRSGQLDYGYTF,TGTGCCAGCAGCCGATCAGGACAACTGGACTATGGCTACACCTTC
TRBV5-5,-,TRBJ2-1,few,CASSLLNEQFF,TGTGCCAGCAGCTTGCTCAATGAGCAGTTCTTC
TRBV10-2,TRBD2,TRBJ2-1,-,CASTPSGGINEQFF,TGCGCCAGCACCCCGAGCGGGGGAATCAATGAGCAGTTCTTC
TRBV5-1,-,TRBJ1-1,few,CASSPRLTVMNTEAFF,TGCGCCAGCAGCCCAAGACTAACAGTTATGAACACTGAAGCTTTCTTT
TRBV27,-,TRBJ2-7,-,CASSSRSSYEQYF,TGTGCCAGCAGTTCGAGGTCCTCCTACGAGCAGTACTTC
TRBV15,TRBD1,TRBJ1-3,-,CATSREGGSAGNTIYF,TGTGCCACCAGCAGAGAAGGGGGCAGTGCTGGAAACACCATATATTTT
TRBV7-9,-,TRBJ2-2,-,CASSLSDSHRELFF,TGTGCCAGCAGCTTATCAGACAGTCACCGGGAGCTGTTTTTT
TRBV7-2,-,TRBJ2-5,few,CASSLALALGRSNQETQYF,TGTGCCAGCAGCTTAGCATTGGCTCTAGGTCGCTCTAACCAAGAGACCCAGTACTTC
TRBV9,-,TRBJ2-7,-,CASSGPGTTYEQYF,TGTGCCAGCAGCGGCCCCGGGACCACCTACGAGCAGTACTTC
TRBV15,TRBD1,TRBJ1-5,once,CATSRDGQGAGQPQHF,TGTGCCACCAGCAGAGATGGTCAGGGGGCAGGTCAGCCCCAGCATTTT
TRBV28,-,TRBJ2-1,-,CASRTQGVWGSDNEQFF,TGTGCCAGCAGAACGCAAGGTGTTTGGGGTAGTGACAATGAGCAGTTCTTC
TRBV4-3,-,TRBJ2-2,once,CASSQDSLATGELFF,TGCGCCAGCAGCCAAGACTCACTAGCAACCGGGGAGCTGTTTTTT
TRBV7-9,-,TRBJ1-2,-,CASSSDTRLNYGYTF,TGTGCCAGCAGCTCCGACACCAGGCTTAACTATGGCTACACCTTC
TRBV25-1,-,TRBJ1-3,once,CASSKPSFGNTIYF,TGTGCCAGCAGTAAGCCCAGCTTTGGAAACACCATATATTTT
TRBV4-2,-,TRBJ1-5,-,CASSQELTGRQPQHF,TGTGCCAGCAGCCAAGAGTTGACAGGTCGACAGCCCCAGCATTTT
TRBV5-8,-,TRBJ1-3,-,CASSPRQLRNTIYF,TGTGCCAGCAGCCCCCGCCAGCTCCGAAACACCATATATTTT
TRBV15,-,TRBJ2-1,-,CATSRDRIHPDNEQFF,TGTGCCACCAGCAGAGATCGAATTCACCCGGACAATGAGCAGTTCTTC
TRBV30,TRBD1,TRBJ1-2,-,CAWSPSGTGGYTF,TGTGCCTGGAGCCCCTCCGGGACAGGGGGCTACACCTTC
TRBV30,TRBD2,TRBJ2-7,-,CAWEREFRYEQYF,TGTGCCTGGGAGCGGGAGTTCCGGTACGAGCAGTACTTC
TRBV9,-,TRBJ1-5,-,CASSVAFSPNLDQPQHF,TGTGCCAGCAGCGTAGCTTTCAGCCCGAACCTAGATCAGCCCCAGCATTTT
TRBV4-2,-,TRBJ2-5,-,CASSQQVSLETQYF,TGTGCCAGCAGCCAACAGGTCAGCCTGGAGACCCAGTACTTC
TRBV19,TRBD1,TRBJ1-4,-,CASSINTGQIKGKLFF,TGTGCCAGTAGTATTAATACGGGACAGATCAAGGGAAAACTGTTTTTT
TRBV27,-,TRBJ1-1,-,CAGSLGLFMNTEAFF,TGTGCCGGCAGTTTAGGACTATTTATGAACACTGAAGCTTTCTTT
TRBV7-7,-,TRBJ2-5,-,CASSLVGRVTETQYF,TGTGCCAGCAGCTTAGTGGGCAGGGTTACGGAGACCCAGTACTTC
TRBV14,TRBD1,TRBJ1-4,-,CASSHGQADMFF,TGTGCCAGCAGCCACGGACAGGCTGACATGTTTTTT
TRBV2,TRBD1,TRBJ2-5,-,CAREDRDQETQYF,TGTGCCAGAGAGGACAGGGACCAAGAGACCCAGTACTTC
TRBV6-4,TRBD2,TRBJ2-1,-,CASSEVPGGLSEQFF,TGTGCCAGCAGTGAGGTCCCGGGGGGGCTAAGTGAGCAGTTCTTC
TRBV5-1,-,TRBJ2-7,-,CASSPAGSSYEQYF,TGCGCCAGCAGCCCCGCGGGGAGCTCCTACGAGCAGTACTTC
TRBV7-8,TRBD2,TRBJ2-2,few,CASSSGLAGALGELFF,TGTGCCAGCAGCTCGGGACTAGCGGGGGCCTTGGGGGAGCTGTTTTTT
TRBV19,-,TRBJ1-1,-,CASSMKGRNTEAFF,TGTGCCAGTAGTATGAAAGGTCGCAACACTGAAGCTTTCTTT
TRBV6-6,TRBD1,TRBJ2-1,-,CASSSGGRGEQFF,TGTGCCAGCAGTTCAGGGGGAAGGGGTGAGCAGTTCTTC
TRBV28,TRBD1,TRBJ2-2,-,CASKRQGSNTGELFF,TGTGCCAGCAAGAGACAGGGTTCGAACACCGGGGAGCTGTTTTTT
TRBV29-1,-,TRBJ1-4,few,CSVVWGNEKLFF,TGCAGCGTTGTGTGGGGTAATGAAAAACTGTTTTTT
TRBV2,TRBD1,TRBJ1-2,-,CATQYGNRGYGYTF,TGTGCCACCCAATACGGGAACAGGGGCTATGGCTACACCTTC
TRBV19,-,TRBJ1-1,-,CASSLGPLGAEAFF,TGTGCCAGTAGTCTAGGGCCGCTAGGCGCTGAAGCTTTCTTT
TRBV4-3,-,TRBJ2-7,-,CASSQLQAYEQYF,TGCGCCAGCAGCCAACTGCAGGCGTACGAGCAGTACTTC
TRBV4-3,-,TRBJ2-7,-,CASSQDQEYEQYF,TGCGCCAGCAGCCAAGACCAGGAGTACGAGCAGTACTTC
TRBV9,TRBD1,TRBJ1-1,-,CASSVGTGFMNTEAFF,TGTGCCAGCAGCGTGGGGACAGGTTTCATGAACACTGAAGCTTTCTTT
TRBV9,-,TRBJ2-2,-,CASSRTSWSGTGELFF,TGTGCCAGCAGCCGCACGTCTTGGTCTGGAACCGGGGAGCTGTTTTTT
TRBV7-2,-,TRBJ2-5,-,CASSSGFQETQYF,TGTGCCAGCAGCTCTGGGTTCCAAGAGACCCAGTACTTC